This T cell receptor beta chain was sequenced in a study of T cells expressing NK-cell markers. On the study more broadly: Sorted CD3+CD56+NKG2C+, CD3+CD56+NKG2C- and CD3+CD56-NKG2C+ T cells supplied TCR beta repertoires.

This CDR3 contains 15 residues. For each CDR3 protein, TCRdb gives one entry from its re-call of the 5' RACE reads, without DNA. This repertoire includes 350,000 to 450,000 distinct CDR3 sequences. On this clonotype itself: Its antigen is unidentified.

Study findings and constraints: Whether expanded NKG2C+ T cell clones were HCMV-specific remained unclear.

The sample comprised blood T cells: a sorted CD56 or NKG2C T cell subset, CD4+ or CD8+ T cells, or bulk PBMC T cells (not recorded which). The V gene is TRBV12-3 or TRBV12-4, the J gene TRBJ2-3; TCRdb picks TRBD1, but there is no DNA to check that call. The clonotype was recovered from a man aged 18-70 years in good health. The CDR3 sequence is CASRQGSFFTDTQYF.